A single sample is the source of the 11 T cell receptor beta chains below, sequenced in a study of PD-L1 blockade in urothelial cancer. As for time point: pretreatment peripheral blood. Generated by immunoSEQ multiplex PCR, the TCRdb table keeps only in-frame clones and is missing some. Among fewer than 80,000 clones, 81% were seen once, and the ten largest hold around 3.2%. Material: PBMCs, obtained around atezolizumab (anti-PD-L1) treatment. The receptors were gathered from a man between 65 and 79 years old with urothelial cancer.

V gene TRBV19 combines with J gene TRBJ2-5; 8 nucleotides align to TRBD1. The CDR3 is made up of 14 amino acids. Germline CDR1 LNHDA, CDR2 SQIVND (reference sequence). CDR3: CATSRDRQQETQYF. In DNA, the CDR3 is TGTGCAACAAGCCGGGACAGGCAACAAGAGACCCAGTACTTC. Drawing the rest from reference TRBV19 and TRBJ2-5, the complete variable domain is DGGITQSPKYLFRKEGQNVTLSCEQNLNHDAMYWYRQDPGQGLRLIYYSQIVNDFQKGDIAEGYSVSREKKESFPLTVTSAQKNPTAFYLCATSRDRQQETQYFGPGTRLLVL.

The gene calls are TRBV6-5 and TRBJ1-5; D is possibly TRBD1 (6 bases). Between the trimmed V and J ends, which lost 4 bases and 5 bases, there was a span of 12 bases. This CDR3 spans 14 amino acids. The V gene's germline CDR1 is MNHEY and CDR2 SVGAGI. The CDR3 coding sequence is TGTGCCAGCAGTTTAGCAGGGGCGGATCAGCCCCAGCATTTT. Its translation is CASSLAGADQPQHF.

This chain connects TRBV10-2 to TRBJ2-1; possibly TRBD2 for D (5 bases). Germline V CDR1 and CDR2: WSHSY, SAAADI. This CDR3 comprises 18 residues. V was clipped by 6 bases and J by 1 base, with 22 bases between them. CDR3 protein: CASRAGIARPLSYNEQFF. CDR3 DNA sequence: TGCGCCAGCAGGGCTGGAATAGCGCGGCCTCTGTCCTACAATGAGCAGTTCTTC.

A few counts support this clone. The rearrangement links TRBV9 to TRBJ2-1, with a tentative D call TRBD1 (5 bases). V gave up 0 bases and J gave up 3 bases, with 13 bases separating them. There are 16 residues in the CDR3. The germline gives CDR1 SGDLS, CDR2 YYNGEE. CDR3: CASSVDEGVVYNEQFF. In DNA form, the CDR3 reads TGTGCCAGCAGCGTAGACGAAGGGGTGGTCTACAATGAGCAGTTCTTC.

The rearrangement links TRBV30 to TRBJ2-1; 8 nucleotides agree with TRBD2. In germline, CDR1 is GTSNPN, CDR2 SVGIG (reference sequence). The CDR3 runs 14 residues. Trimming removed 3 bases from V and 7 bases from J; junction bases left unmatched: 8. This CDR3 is CAWRDQREINEQFF. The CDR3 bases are TGTGCCTGGAGAGACCAGCGGGAGATAAATGAGCAGTTCTTC. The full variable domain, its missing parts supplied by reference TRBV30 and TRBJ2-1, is SQTIHQWPATLVQPVGSPLSLECTVEGTSNPNLYWYRQAAGRGLQLLFYSVGIGQISSEVPQNLSASRPQDRQFILSSKKLLLSDSGFYLCAWRDQREINEQFFGPGTRLTVL.

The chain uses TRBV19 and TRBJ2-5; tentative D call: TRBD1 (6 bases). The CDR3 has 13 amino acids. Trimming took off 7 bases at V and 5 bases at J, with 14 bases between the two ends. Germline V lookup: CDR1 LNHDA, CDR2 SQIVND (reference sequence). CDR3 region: CASTATGSETQYF. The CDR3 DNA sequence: TGTGCCAGTACCGCGACAGGTTCGGAGACCCAGTACTTC.

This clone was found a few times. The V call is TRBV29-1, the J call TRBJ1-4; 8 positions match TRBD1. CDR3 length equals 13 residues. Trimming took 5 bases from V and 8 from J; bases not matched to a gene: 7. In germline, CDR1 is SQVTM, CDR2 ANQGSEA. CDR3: CSVRQGREEKLFF. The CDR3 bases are TGCAGCGTTAGACAGGGGCGGGAAGAAAAACTGTTTTTT.

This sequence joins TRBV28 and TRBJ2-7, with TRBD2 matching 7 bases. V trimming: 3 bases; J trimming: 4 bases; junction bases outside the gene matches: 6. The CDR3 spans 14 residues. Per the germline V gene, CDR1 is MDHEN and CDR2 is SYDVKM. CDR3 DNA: TGTGCCAGCAGTTTTGGGGGAGGGCGATACGAGCAGTACTTC. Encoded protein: CASSFGGGRYEQYF.

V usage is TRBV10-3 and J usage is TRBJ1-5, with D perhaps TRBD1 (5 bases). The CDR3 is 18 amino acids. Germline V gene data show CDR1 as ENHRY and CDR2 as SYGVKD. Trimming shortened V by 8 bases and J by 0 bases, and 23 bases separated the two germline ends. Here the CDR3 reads CAIHQPPRTGNSNQPQHF. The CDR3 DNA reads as TGTGCCATCCACCAACCCCCCCGTACAGGCAATAGCAATCAGCCCCAGCATTTT.

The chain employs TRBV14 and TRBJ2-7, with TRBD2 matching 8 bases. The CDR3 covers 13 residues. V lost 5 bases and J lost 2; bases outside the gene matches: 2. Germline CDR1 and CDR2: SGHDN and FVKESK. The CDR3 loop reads CASSELAAYEQYF. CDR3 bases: TGTGCCAGCAGCGAACTAGCGGCCTACGAGCAGTACTTC.

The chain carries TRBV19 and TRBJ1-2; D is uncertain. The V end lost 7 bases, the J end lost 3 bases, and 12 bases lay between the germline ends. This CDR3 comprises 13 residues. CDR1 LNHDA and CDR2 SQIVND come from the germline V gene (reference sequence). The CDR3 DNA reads TGTGCCAGTACCTTGACCGGAGACTATGGCTACACCTTC. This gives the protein CASTLTGDYGYTF. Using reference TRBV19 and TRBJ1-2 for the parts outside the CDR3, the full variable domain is DGGITQSPKYLFRKEGQNVTLSCEQNLNHDAMYWYRQDPGQGLRLIYYSQIVNDFQKGDIAEGYSVSREKKESFPLTVTSAQKNPTAFYLCASTLTGDYGYTFGSGTRLTVV.